These T cell receptor beta chains were read from a single sample in a study of regulatory T cells in long-lasting Graves disease. TCRdb recomputed calls from the multiplex PCR reads with MiXCR, one row per CDR3 protein. The repertoire consists of 300,000 to 400,000 distinct CDR3 sequences, with about 20% occurring once and the leading ten covering less than 30%. The sequencing used peripheral blood mononuclear cells (PBMCs), collected when the disease was refractory, from a patient treated with antithyroid drugs. The receptors shown here come from a female donor with Graves disease. Each CDR3 is given without its conserved first and last residue. For some rows the clone size is stated as once, few or many, or as a class when expanded; others skip it.

CDR3aa: ASREDREIYGYT
j_gene: TRBJ1-2
abundance: many
v_gene: TRBV2

CDR3aa: ASSLGASSYEQY
j_gene: TRBJ2-7
abundance: .
v_gene: TRBV13

CDR3aa: ASRPGLAGGYEQY
j_gene: TRBJ2-7
abundance: .
v_gene: TRBV28

CDR3aa: ASSFGILYGYT
j_gene: TRBJ1-2
abundance: .
v_gene: TRBV13

CDR3aa: ATFDRGGNEKLF
j_gene: TRBJ1-4
abundance: many
v_gene: TRBV6-1

CDR3aa: ASSGKGTSAGELF
j_gene: TRBJ2-2
abundance: .
v_gene: TRBV4-1

CDR3aa: ASSGRTGAKDEQY
j_gene: TRBJ2-7
abundance: .
v_gene: TRBV19

CDR3aa: ASSSPDRYSYEQY
j_gene: TRBJ2-7
abundance: .
v_gene: TRBV27

CDR3aa: ATSRKTNQPQH
j_gene: TRBJ1-5
abundance: many
v_gene: TRBV15

CDR3aa: ASSNRDTEAF
j_gene: TRBJ1-1
abundance: many
v_gene: TRBV6-1

CDR3aa: ASSLFLVTSGRTDEQF
j_gene: TRBJ2-1
abundance: few
v_gene: TRBV12-3/TRBV12-4

CDR3aa: SAMYTSGGYT
j_gene: TRBJ1-2
abundance: few
v_gene: TRBV20-1

CDR3aa: ASSQTWRDRATITTGELF
j_gene: TRBJ2-2
abundance: few
v_gene: TRBV7-2

CDR3aa: ASSPDRPGETQY
j_gene: TRBJ2-5
abundance: .
v_gene: TRBV27

CDR3aa: ASRFNRGAGELF
j_gene: TRBJ2-2
abundance: .
v_gene: TRBV6-1

CDR3aa: ASSPGQDSTDTQY
j_gene: TRBJ2-3
abundance: .
v_gene: TRBV5-1

CDR3aa: ASSLGQQIDTQY
j_gene: TRBJ2-3
abundance: .
v_gene: TRBV7-8

CDR3aa: AWAHPGSGRGNTGELF
j_gene: TRBJ2-2
abundance: .
v_gene: TRBV30

CDR3aa: ASSYSGVKGRKDYEQY
j_gene: TRBJ2-7
abundance: .
v_gene: TRBV6-5

CDR3aa: ASSLAPTRGQETQY
j_gene: TRBJ2-5
abundance: few
v_gene: TRBV7-9

CDR3aa: ASSQDTGRSKQRGYGYT
j_gene: TRBJ1-2
abundance: .
v_gene: TRBV4-3

CDR3aa: ASSPRGAEETQY
j_gene: TRBJ2-5
abundance: many
v_gene: TRBV19

CDR3aa: ASKLQGLIHQPQH
j_gene: TRBJ1-5
abundance: many
v_gene: TRBV28

CDR3aa: ASSPLDPTDTQY
j_gene: TRBJ2-3
abundance: .
v_gene: TRBV5-1

CDR3aa: SASGTGVSNQPQH
j_gene: TRBJ1-5
abundance: many
v_gene: TRBV20-1

CDR3aa: ASSPNLRGPLPNTEAF
j_gene: TRBJ1-1
abundance: .
v_gene: TRBV7-9

CDR3aa: ASTPQSGRAGETQY
j_gene: TRBJ2-5
abundance: many
v_gene: TRBV19

CDR3aa: ATSGQSLYNEQF
j_gene: TRBJ2-1
abundance: .
v_gene: TRBV24-1

CDR3aa: SARAGLHQETQY
j_gene: TRBJ2-5
abundance: many
v_gene: TRBV20-1

CDR3aa: ASSLDSLVNTIY
j_gene: TRBJ1-3
abundance: many
v_gene: TRBV11-2

CDR3aa: SAPLAGEGIQY
j_gene: TRBJ2-4
abundance: .
v_gene: TRBV20-1

CDR3aa: ASSLRPAQEKLF
j_gene: TRBJ1-4
abundance: many
v_gene: TRBV5-1

CDR3aa: ASSEVAANSNQPQH
j_gene: TRBJ1-5
abundance: many
v_gene: TRBV6-1

CDR3aa: ASSPPGADTQY
j_gene: TRBJ2-3
abundance: .
v_gene: TRBV18

CDR3aa: ASSHSGRAYDEQF
j_gene: TRBJ2-1
abundance: .
v_gene: TRBV6-1

CDR3aa: SARDLGTYEQY
j_gene: TRBJ2-7
abundance: many
v_gene: TRBV20-1

CDR3aa: ASSIYQQGKLNYGYT
j_gene: TRBJ1-2
abundance: .
v_gene: TRBV19

CDR3aa: ASSYGPQGGMGNQPQH
j_gene: TRBJ1-5
abundance: many
v_gene: TRBV6-5

CDR3aa: ASSPPGPSYEQY
j_gene: TRBJ2-7
abundance: few
v_gene: TRBV12-3/TRBV12-4

CDR3aa: ATSDLVESGETQY
j_gene: TRBJ2-5
abundance: many
v_gene: TRBV24-1

CDR3aa: ASSHEDYGYT
j_gene: TRBJ1-2
abundance: few
v_gene: TRBV4-1

CDR3aa: AISDQGQGNQPQH
j_gene: TRBJ1-5
abundance: .
v_gene: TRBV10-3

CDR3aa: SARSGTGAYEQY
j_gene: TRBJ2-7
abundance: few
v_gene: TRBV20-1

CDR3aa: ASSPDTDTQY
j_gene: TRBJ2-3
abundance: few
v_gene: TRBV28

CDR3aa: ASSEGYNEQF
j_gene: TRBJ2-1
abundance: .
v_gene: TRBV6-2/TRBV6-3

CDR3aa: ASSVAGHQETQY
j_gene: TRBJ2-5
abundance: .
v_gene: TRBV9

CDR3aa: ASMKYHEQY
j_gene: TRBJ2-7
abundance: .
v_gene: TRBV6-1

CDR3aa: SATGQDGHYEQY
j_gene: TRBJ2-7
abundance: many
v_gene: TRBV20-1

CDR3aa: ASSALDQEQF
j_gene: TRBJ2-1
abundance: .
v_gene: TRBV2

CDR3aa: ASSLGQGFAGASNQPQH
j_gene: TRBJ1-5
abundance: .
v_gene: TRBV5-1

CDR3aa: AISDGRRTEAF
j_gene: TRBJ1-1
abundance: .
v_gene: TRBV10-3